Detailed here is one T cell receptor beta chain. Its target is not known. This sample is drawn from a study of CD8 T cells in Susac syndrome. Study findings and constraints: That the number of individuals in its TCR sequencing and HLA analysis was relatively small was acknowledged by the study.

V dropped 1 base and J dropped 9 bases, with 22 bases sitting between them. CDR1 is LGHNA and CDR2 is YNFKEQ in the germline V gene. This CDR3 is 17 amino acids long. About 0.5 to 1 ug RNA was reverse transcribed with random hexamers. TCRdb redid the calling of the immunoSEQ multiplex PCR reads with MiXCR, one entry per CDR3 protein. The sample includes about 280,000 distinct CDR3 sequences, around 84% seen only once; the top ten take about 0.11%. Sequencing targeted TCR beta in blood CD8+ and CD4+ T cells. The authors negatively isolated CD8+ and CD4+ T cells and FACS-enriched TEMRA cells. This sequence joins TRBV4-2 and TRBJ2-1; possibly TRBD1 for D (5 bases). This sequence was found in a human donor with multiple sclerosis. Source material: CD8+ T cells from PBMCs. The CDR3 reads CASSQGFRASMGIEQFF. The CDR3 DNA follows: TGTGCCAGCAGCCAAGGATTCAGGGCATCAATGGGGATTGAGCAGTTCTTC.